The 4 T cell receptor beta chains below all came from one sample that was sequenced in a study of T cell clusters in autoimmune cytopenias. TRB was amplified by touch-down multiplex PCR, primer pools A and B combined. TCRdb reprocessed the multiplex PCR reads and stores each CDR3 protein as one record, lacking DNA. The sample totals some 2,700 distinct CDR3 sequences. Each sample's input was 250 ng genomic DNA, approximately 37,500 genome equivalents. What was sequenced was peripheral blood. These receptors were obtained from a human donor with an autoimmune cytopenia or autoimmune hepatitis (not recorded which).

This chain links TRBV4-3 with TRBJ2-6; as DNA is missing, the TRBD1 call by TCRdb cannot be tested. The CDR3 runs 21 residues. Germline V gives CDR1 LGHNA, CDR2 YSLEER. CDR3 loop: CASSQDPLRTGAGTGANVLTF.

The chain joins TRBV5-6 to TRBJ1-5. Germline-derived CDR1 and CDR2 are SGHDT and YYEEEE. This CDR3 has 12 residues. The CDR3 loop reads CASKIGNQPQHF.

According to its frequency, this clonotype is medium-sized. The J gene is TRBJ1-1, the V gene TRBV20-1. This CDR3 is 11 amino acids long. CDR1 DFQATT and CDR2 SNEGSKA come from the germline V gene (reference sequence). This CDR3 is CSASEDSEAFF.

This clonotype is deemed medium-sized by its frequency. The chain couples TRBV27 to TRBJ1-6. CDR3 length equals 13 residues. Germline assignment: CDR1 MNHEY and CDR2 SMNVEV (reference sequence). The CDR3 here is CASRAEYNSPLHF.